These 10 T cell receptor beta chains were sequenced from one sample in a study of T cell responses to AZD1222 COVID-19 vaccine. Here immunoSEQ multiplex PCR was the method, and the copy in TCRdb shows in-frame clones only, minus some. The repertoire consists of about 80,000 clones, with 80% to 90% occurring once and the leading ten covering approximately 3.6%. The specimen comprised peripheral blood, sampled 28 days after the second AZD1222 dose. All receptors come from an adult who received the AZD1222 COVID-19 vaccine.

The chain employs TRBV27 and TRBJ2-7; the match to TRBD2 covers 8 bases. V was pared by 7 bases and J by 5 bases, with 10 bases of the junction left unmatched. Germline lookup yields CDR1 MNHEY and CDR2 SMNVEV (reference sequence). The CDR3 runs to 14 residues. The CDR3 nucleotides read TGTGCCAGCACTACAAGCGGGAGCCTCAACGAGCAGTACTTC. Residues: CASTTSGSLNEQYF.

The chain employs TRBV6-2 or TRBV6-3 and TRBJ2-3; 9 bases match TRBD2. The trim removed 3 bases at V and 5 bases at J, leaving 3 bases unmatched. CDR3 length: 14 amino acids. Germline CDR1 is MNHEY and CDR2 is SVGEGT. The CDR3 is CASSYVLAGDTQYF. The CDR3 DNA reads TGTGCCAGCAGTTATGTACTAGCGGGAGATACGCAGTATTTT.

The chain is built from TRBV6-6 and TRBJ2-1, with D perhaps TRBD1 (7 bases). Germline V gene lookup returns CDR1 MNHNY and CDR2 SVGAGI (reference sequence). V gave up 11 bases and J gave up 5 bases, with 19 bases separating them. The CDR3 runs to 14 residues. Here the CDR3 DNA reads TGTGCCGCCCTGCGGGACAGCGTTGACAATGAGCAGTTCTTC. It is translated as CAALRDSVDNEQFF.

This chain connects TRBV30 to TRBJ2-2, with 8 positions matching TRBD1. V was clipped by 1 base and J by 3 bases; unmatched bases: 7. Germline CDR1 reads GTSNPN; CDR2 reads SVGIG (reference sequence). This CDR3 region has 16 residues. In DNA, the CDR3 is TGTGCCTGGAGTGCGCCAGGGGGCTTCTACACCGGGGAGCTGTTTTTT. Its protein is CAWSAPGGFYTGELFF.

The chain is built from TRBV29-1 and TRBJ2-1, with D possibly matching TRBD2 (7 bases). The length of the CDR3 is 15 residues. Deletions cut 4 bases from V and 4 bases from J, with 17 bases between. CDR1 and CDR2 (germline): SQVTM, ANQGSEA. The CDR3 region is CSVARGDKKYNEQFF. The CDR3 coding sequence is TGCAGCGTTGCCCGGGGGGACAAAAAATACAATGAGCAGTTCTTC.

This rearrangement joins TRBV5-5 to TRBJ2-7; 7 bases agree with TRBD1. The germline V gene encodes CDR1 SGHKS and CDR2 YYEKEE (reference sequence). V gave up 5 bases and J gave up 1 base; unmatched junction bases: 9. CDR3 length: 15 residues. The CDR3 is CASRPAMTGSYEQYF. The CDR3 nucleotides are TGTGCCAGCAGGCCGGCTATGACAGGGTCCTACGAGCAGTACTTC.

J is TRBJ2-5 and V is TRBV4-3; 13 bases align to TRBD2. V lost 3 bases and J lost 7; bases outside the gene matches: 11. Per the germline V gene, CDR1 is LGHNA and CDR2 is YSLEER. The CDR3 length is 17 residues. In DNA, the CDR3 is TGCGCCAGCAGCCACGGGGGGACTAGCGGGAAGAAGGGGACCCAGTACTTC. It encodes CASSHGGTSGKKGTQYF.

A few counts support this clone. V gene TRBV5-1 combines with J gene TRBJ1-2; no reliable D call. The CDR3 is 13 amino acids. Between the trimmed V and J ends, which lost 3 bases and 4 bases, there was a span of 10 bases. Germline CDR1 SGHRS, CDR2 YFSETQ. The CDR3 DNA reads as TGCGCCAGCAGCTGGTTCGCGGTCTATGGCTACACCTTC. It translates to CASSWFAVYGYTF.

This chain joins TRBV9 and TRBJ2-1; D call uncertain. This CDR3 comprises 15 residues. CDR1 and CDR2 from the germline V gene are SGDLS and YYNGEE. Trimming removed 0 bases at V and 3 bases at J, with 10 bases between. CDR3 residues: CASSVDQDGYNEQFF. The CDR3 DNA reads as TGTGCCAGCAGCGTAGATCAGGACGGCTACAATGAGCAGTTCTTC.

V and J are TRBV5-5 and TRBJ2-1; D is uncertain. Germline loops: CDR1 SGHKS, CDR2 YYEKEE (reference sequence). Trimming removed 0 bases from V and 3 bases from J, with 13 bases in between. The CDR3 consists of 16 residues. The CDR3 bases are TGTGCCAGCAGCTTGGCCCTGCAGATTTTCTACAATGAGCAGTTCTTC. This codes for CASSLALQIFYNEQFF.